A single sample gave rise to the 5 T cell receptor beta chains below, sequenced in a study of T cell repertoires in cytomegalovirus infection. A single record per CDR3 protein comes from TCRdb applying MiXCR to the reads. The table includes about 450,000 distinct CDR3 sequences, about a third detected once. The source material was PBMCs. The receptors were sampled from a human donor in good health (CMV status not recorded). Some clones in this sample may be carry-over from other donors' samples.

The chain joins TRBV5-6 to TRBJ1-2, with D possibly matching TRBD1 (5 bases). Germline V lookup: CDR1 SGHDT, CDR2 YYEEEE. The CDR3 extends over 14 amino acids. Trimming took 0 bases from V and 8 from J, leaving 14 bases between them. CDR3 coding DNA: TGTGCCAGCAGCTTGGCCGCAGGGTCGCCCGGCTACACCTTC. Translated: CASSLAAGSPGYTF.

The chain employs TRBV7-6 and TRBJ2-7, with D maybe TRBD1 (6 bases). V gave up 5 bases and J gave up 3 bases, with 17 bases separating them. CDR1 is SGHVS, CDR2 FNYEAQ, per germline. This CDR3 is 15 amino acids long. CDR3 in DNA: TGTGCCAGCAGCCGACAGGCCGCGCCGAACTACGAGCAGTACTTC. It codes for CASSRQAAPNYEQYF.

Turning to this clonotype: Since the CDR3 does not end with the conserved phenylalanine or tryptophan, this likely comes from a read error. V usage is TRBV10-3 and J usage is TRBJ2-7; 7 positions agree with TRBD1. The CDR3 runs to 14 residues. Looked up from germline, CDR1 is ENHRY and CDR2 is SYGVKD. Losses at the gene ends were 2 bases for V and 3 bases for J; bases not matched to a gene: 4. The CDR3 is CAISEGQDDYEQYL. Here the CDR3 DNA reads TGTGCCATCAGTGAGGGACAGGACGACTACGAGCAGTACTTA.

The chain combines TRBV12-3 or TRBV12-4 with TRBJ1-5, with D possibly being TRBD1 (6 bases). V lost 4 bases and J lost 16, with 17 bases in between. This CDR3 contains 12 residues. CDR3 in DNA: TGTGCCAGCAGTTCGGGGGGCCCTCCTTATCATTTT. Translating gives CASSSGGPPYHF.

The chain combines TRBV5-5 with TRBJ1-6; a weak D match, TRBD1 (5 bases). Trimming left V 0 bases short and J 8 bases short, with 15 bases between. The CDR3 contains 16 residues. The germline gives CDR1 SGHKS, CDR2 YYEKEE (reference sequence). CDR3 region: CASSLVRRTRDSPLHF. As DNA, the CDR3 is TGTGCCAGCAGCTTGGTTAGGAGGACAAGAGATTCACCCCTCCACTTT.